This entry concerns a single T cell receptor (beta chain). Authors' methods: Estimates of nucleated cell counts were drawn from the amplification of reference gene primers. Assay used: immunoSEQ multiplex PCR; TCRdb lists only in-frame clones, some missing. From that table come the V and J calls and clone size; the DNA was used to work out D and trimming. This sample yields roughly 340,000 clones, of which around 91% are seen a single time; about 1% belongs to the top ten. This sample is part of a study of blood T cell repertoires in COVID-19. Ages ranged from roughly 18 to 100 years, with residence in fewer than 25 US areas. The study assigned cohorts using participant-reported clinical history. Before being deemed recovered, Cohort 3 donors had two negative PCRs, clearance, or symptom resolution. Material: PBMCs or T cells enriched from blood (not recorded which). This TCR was sampled from a man younger than 35 who had recovered from COVID-19.

The CDR3 DNA is TGTGCCAGCAGACCGACAAGACAGGGGGCTAGGGGCTACACCTTC. This codes for CASRPTRQGARGYTF. This chain links TRBV11-2 with TRBJ1-2; 10 bases line up with TRBD1. Unmatched junction bases numbered 12, after V lost 6 bases and J lost 8 bases. The CDR3 covers 15 residues. The germline V gene encodes CDR1 SGHAT and CDR2 FQNNGV.